This TCR beta chain originates from a study of cytomegalovirus exposure and HLA in healthy donors. Study-wide points: Most TCR sequences were seen very rarely across donors, but some public TCRs occurred in many.

Sequenced by immunoSEQ multiplex PCR; TCRdb stores in-frame clones only, minus some. The sample yields roughly 52,000 clones, 80% to 90% seen once. Trimming shortened V by 4 bases and J by 5 bases, and 7 bases separated the two germline ends. The V gene's germline CDR1 is SGDLS and CDR2 YYNGEE. The CDR3 has 11 amino acids. With regard to this clone: Its matching antigen is unknown.

The chain has TRBV9 and TRBJ2-7, with D hard to call. The sample consisted of PBMCs. The clonotype originates from a woman aged 30 to 39 in good health and CMV-seronegative. This chain's CDR3 is CASSSTHEQYF. As DNA, the CDR3 is TGTGCCAGCAGCTCCACTCACGAGCAGTACTTC.